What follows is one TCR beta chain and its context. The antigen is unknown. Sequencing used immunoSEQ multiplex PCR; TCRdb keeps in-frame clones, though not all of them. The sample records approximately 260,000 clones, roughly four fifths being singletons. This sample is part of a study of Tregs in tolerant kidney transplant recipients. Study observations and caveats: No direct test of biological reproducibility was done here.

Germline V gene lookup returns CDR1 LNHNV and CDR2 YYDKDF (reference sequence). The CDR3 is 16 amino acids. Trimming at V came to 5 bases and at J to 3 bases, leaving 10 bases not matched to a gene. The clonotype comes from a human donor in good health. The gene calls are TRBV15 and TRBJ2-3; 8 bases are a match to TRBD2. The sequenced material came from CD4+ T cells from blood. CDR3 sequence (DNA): TGTGCCACCAGCGCTAAGCGGGGGCCTCCTACAGATACGCAGTATTTT. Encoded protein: CATSAKRGPPTDTQYF.